Each of the 18 T cell receptor beta chains below was sequenced from the same sample in a study of cytomegalovirus exposure and HLA in healthy donors. PCR employed 60 Vbeta and 13 Jbeta primers. This table comes from immunoSEQ multiplex PCR, and its TCRdb copy is limited to in-frame clones, with some not included. This table has some 200,000 clones, around 86% appearing once. The sequencing sample was made of PBMCs. Receptor source: a man aged 40-49 years in good health and CMV-seropositive.

This rearrangement joins TRBV6-5 to TRBJ1-5, with unresolved D. V gave up 8 bases and J gave up 0 bases, with 11 bases separating them. Germline lookup yields CDR1 MNHEY and CDR2 SVGAGI. The CDR3 contains 14 residues. This CDR3 is CASRERYSNQPQHF. The CDR3, as DNA: TGTGCCAGCCGGGAGCGTTATAGCAATCAGCCCCAGCATTTT.

CDR3 sequence reads: CASSVDGGEQYF. CDR3 coding DNA: TGTGCCAGCAGCGTAGATGGCGGTGAGCAGTACTTC. This chain joins TRBV9 and TRBJ2-7; no definite D call. V shed 0 bases and J shed 7 bases, with 8 bases lying between them. The CDR3 sequence is 12 residues long. Germline V gene sequence: CDR1 SGDLS, CDR2 YYNGEE.

The rearrangement joins TRBV9 to TRBJ1-3; D ambiguous. Germline CDR1 SGDLS, CDR2 YYNGEE. With 4 bases removed from V and 5 bases from J, the gap between germline ends came to 22 bases. This CDR3 region has 17 residues. This CDR3 reads CASSPDPGLLPRNTIYF. In DNA, the CDR3 is TGTGCCAGCAGCCCTGACCCGGGTCTTTTGCCTCGAAACACCATATATTTT.

This chain uses TRBV27 with TRBJ1-6; D gene ambiguous. Germline V gives CDR1 MNHEY, CDR2 SMNVEV (reference sequence). The CDR3 contains 14 residues. With 6 bases removed from V and 0 bases from J, the gap between germline ends came to 6 bases. For the CDR3, the DNA is TGTGCCAGCAGGAAGAGCTCCTATAATTCACCCCTCCACTTT. This encodes CASRKSSYNSPLHF.

The chain employs TRBV7-6 and TRBJ2-6, with a possible D match to TRBD1 (6 bases). Germline values: CDR1 SGHVS, CDR2 FNYEAQ. The CDR3 is made up of 17 amino acids. Trimming left V 5 bases short and J 1 base short, with 15 bases between. The chain's CDR3 is CASSPGVGSSGANVLTF. For the CDR3, the DNA is TGTGCCAGCAGCCCAGGGGTGGGGAGTTCTGGGGCCAACGTCCTGACTTTC.

This clone was seen only a few times. The chain recombines TRBV28 with TRBJ2-7; D ambiguous. The germline V gene has CDR1 MDHEN and CDR2 SYDVKM. The length of the CDR3 is 11 residues. The V end lost 5 bases, the J end lost 4 bases, and 6 bases lay between the germline ends. The chain's CDR3 is CASSPLYEQYF. The CDR3 nucleotides read TGTGCCAGCAGTCCACTTTACGAGCAGTACTTC.

This clone was observed a handful of times. The chain joins TRBV19 to TRBJ2-7, with D possibly TRBD2 on 7 matching bases. Germline loops: CDR1 LNHDA, CDR2 SQIVND (reference sequence). With 5 bases removed from V and 2 bases from J, the gap between germline ends came to 16 bases. The CDR3 is made up of 15 amino acids. In DNA, the CDR3 is TGTGCCAGTAGTCACCCCCGGGGGGCTACCTACGAGCAGTACTTC. It translates to CASSHPRGATYEQYF.

The rearrangement links TRBV7-2 to TRBJ2-1, with no clear D. The CDR3 extends over 11 amino acids. The germline CDR1 and CDR2 sequences are SGHTA and FQGNSA. V lost 5 bases, J lost 4 bases, and 3 bases lay in between. Written as DNA, the CDR3 is TGTGCCAGCAGCCCATACAATGAGCAGTTCTTC. This sequence encodes CASSPYNEQFF.

This rearrangement joins TRBV7-9 to TRBJ2-1; no reliable D call. The CDR3 totals 10 residues. V was clipped by 5 bases and J by 8 bases, with 4 bases between them. Germline values: CDR1 SEHNR, CDR2 FQNEAQ (reference sequence). CDR3 nucleotides: TGTGCCAGCAGCCCGGATGAGCAGTTCTTC. Protein: CASSPDEQFF.

The chain is built from TRBV9 and TRBJ2-7; perhaps TRBD2 as D (5 bases). Trimming removed 0 bases from V and 9 bases from J, with 19 bases in between. Germline V gene data show CDR1 as SGDLS and CDR2 as YYNGEE. This CDR3 spans 15 amino acids. DNA for the CDR3: TGTGCCAGCAGCGTAGCCGGGATCGGGTTCCGGGGGCAGTACTTC. This sequence encodes CASSVAGIGFRGQYF.

V usage is TRBV15 and J usage is TRBJ2-5, with TRBD2 as a possible D gene (5 bases). This CDR3 spans 14 amino acids. Germline loops: CDR1 LNHNV, CDR2 YYDKDF (reference sequence). The V and J ends lost 1 base and 5 bases respectively, with 11 bases between them. The CDR3 nucleotides read TGTGCCACCAGCAGAGCTGCGGGTGGGGAGACCCAGTACTTC. Protein sequence: CATSRAAGGETQYF.

V usage is TRBV7-6 and J usage is TRBJ2-3; 8 bases match TRBD2. V lost 1 base to trimming and J lost 0 bases; unmatched junction nucleotides: 6. CDR3 length equals 17 residues. The germline V gene has CDR1 SGHVS and CDR2 FNYEAQ. The CDR3 DNA sequence: TGTGCCAGCAGCTTAGGAACTAGCGGCTCTAGCACAGATACGCAGTATTTT. Protein sequence: CASSLGTSGSSTDTQYF.

In its sample, this clone was seen a few times. The DNA for the CDR3 is TGTGCCAGCAGCCCCCAGGGGGAAACGACTGAAGCTTTCTTT. It codes for CASSPQGETTEAFF. The chain combines TRBV9 with TRBJ1-1; TRBD1 matches at 7 bases. Germline V gene sequence: CDR1 SGDLS, CDR2 YYNGEE. There are 14 residues in the CDR3. J was trimmed by 5 bases and V by 4 bases; bases with no gene match: 8.

This clone was observed a few times. The chain combines TRBV7-9 with TRBJ2-7; D possibly corresponds to TRBD2 (6 bases). V dropped 3 bases and J dropped 0 bases, with 9 bases sitting between them. CDR3 length: 14 amino acids. CDR1 is SEHNR and CDR2 is FQNEAQ in the germline V gene (reference sequence). CDR3 coding DNA: TGTGCCAGCAGCTTCGGAGGGACCTCCTACGAGCAGTACTTC. This sequence encodes CASSFGGTSYEQYF.

This clone was picked up a small number of times. V usage is TRBV5-4 and J usage is TRBJ2-1, with TRBD1 matching 8 bases. Germline V gives CDR1 SGHNT, CDR2 YYREEE (reference sequence). The CDR3 totals 13 residues. V lost 4 bases to trimming and J lost 10 bases; unmatched junction nucleotides: 7. Here the CDR3 DNA reads TGTGCCAGCAGCGATCGGACAGGGAAGGAGCAGTTCTTC. It encodes CASSDRTGKEQFF.

CDR3 region: CASSGRDRGADTQYF. CDR3 nucleotides: TGTGCCAGCAGCGGCCGGGACAGGGGTGCAGATACGCAGTATTTT. The chain couples TRBV5-4 to TRBJ2-3, with 10 positions matching TRBD1. CDR3 length equals 15 residues. Losses at the gene ends were 4 bases for V and 4 bases for J; bases not matched to a gene: 6. Germline assignment: CDR1 SGHNT and CDR2 YYREEE (reference sequence).

This chain uses TRBV4-3 with TRBJ1-2, with D possibly matching TRBD1 (6 bases). V was clipped by 4 bases and J by 5 bases, with 14 bases between them. The germline gives CDR1 LGHNA, CDR2 YSLEER. This CDR3 has 14 residues. CDR3 nucleotide sequence: TGCGCCAGCAGCCGTGGACAGAACACATATGGCTACACCTTC. Its translation is CASSRGQNTYGYTF.

A word on this clone: Other DNA variants within this sample encode the same CDR3. The rearrangement links TRBV28 to TRBJ1-1; D remains unclear. Germline V gene lookup returns CDR1 MDHEN and CDR2 SYDVKM. V gave up 3 bases and J gave up 4 bases, with 6 bases separating them. The length of the CDR3 is 12 residues. The CDR3 DNA sequence: TGTGCCAGCAGTTTTAGAGGCACTGAAGCTTTCTTT. Residues: CASSFRGTEAFF. Combining the CDR3 with reference TRBV28 and TRBJ1-1 gives the whole variable domain DVKVTQSSRYLVKRTGEKVFLECVQDMDHENMFWYRQDPGLGLRLIYFSYDVKMKEKGDIPEGYSVSREKKERFSLILESASTNQTSMYLCASSFRGTEAFFGQGTRLTVV.